This T cell receptor beta chain was retrieved from a study of CD8+ T cells in alopecia areata. RNA extraction and reverse transcription yielded cDNA as sequencing template. Profiled with immunoSEQ multiplex PCR; TCRdb holds only in-frame clones, not every one. This table holds approximately 120,000 clones, approximately 57% found once. Regarding treatment: oral pan-JAK inhibitor, 5-10 mg twice daily. As part of sample collection, lesional scalp punch biopsies and peripheral blood were taken from alopecia areata patients. The source is a human donor with alopecia areata. This specimen consisted of CD4+ T cells sorted from blood, obtained at week 4, from a patient treated with tofacitinib.

The CDR3 sequence is CAISESGRAALGNEQFF. Written as DNA, the CDR3 is TGTGCCATCAGTGAGTCGGGCAGGGCGGCCCTAGGGAATGAGCAGTTCTTC. The chain joins TRBV10-3 to TRBJ2-1, with a weak D call TRBD1 (5 bases). Germline loops: CDR1 ENHRY, CDR2 SYGVKD. The CDR3 totals 17 residues. V was trimmed by 0 bases and J by 7 bases, leaving 19 bases between them.